This record concerns one T cell receptor beta chain sequence. What it binds is unknown. The data stem from a study of T cell responses to AZD1222 COVID-19 vaccine. Looking at the study overall: Analysis merged second doses at about 4 or about 12 weeks. General study findings and limits: Donors were chiefly white British, with a greater number of females, and clonal diversity was perhaps underestimated. Compared with day 0, the breadth and depth of the Spike-specific TCR repertoire rose significantly after two doses of AZD1222.

Repertoires were generated with immunoSEQ multiplex PCR, while TCRdb's copy carries only in-frame clones and drops some. The sample includes 120,000 or so clones, roughly 90% of them seen just once. This CDR3 region has 11 residues. V gave up 6 bases and J gave up 5 bases, with 6 bases separating them. This chain uses TRBV12-3 or TRBV12-4 with TRBJ2-3; D unclear. Sequencing used peripheral blood, obtained on day 0 of AZD1222 vaccination. This sequence originates from an adult in good health. CDR3 sequence reads: CASRSGDTQYF. The CDR3 nucleotides are TGTGCCAGCAGATCAGGAGATACGCAGTATTTT.